This T cell receptor beta chain was identified during a study of regulatory T cells in long-lasting Graves disease. This clonotype was detected many times. The CDR3 totals 14 residues. Germline V CDR1 and CDR2: SEHNR, FQNEAQ (reference sequence). The ends were cut back, 5 bases at V and 0 bases at J, with 10 bases in the middle. Combining iRepertoire HTBI primers with Arm-PCR of CDR3 regions, the authors built TCR beta libraries. TCRdb itself ran the multiplex PCR reads through MiXCR, one entry per CDR3 protein. The repertoire consists of about 560,000 distinct CDR3 sequences, with 15% to 20% occurring once and the leading ten covering around 11%. The time point here: newly diagnosed GD, antithyroid drugs for less than 3 months. Making the TCR library involved RNA that had been extracted from PBMCs. This sample was shared with a second study, whose subject was T cells in Graves' hyperthyroidism and ophthalmopathy. This second study says: Patients were excluded for uncontrolled infection, other autoimmune disease, pregnancy or lactation. The HTBI primer set was used in a first-round RT-PCR of the TCR CDR3. Among clonotypes expanded in thyroid above 0.001, most were also found in blood. Ophthalmopathy was identified by the model a median around 6.9 months ahead of onset.

This sequence was found in a man younger than 35 with Graves disease. The J gene is TRBJ1-1, the V gene TRBV7-9; no firm D call. The sample was peripheral blood mononuclear cells (PBMCs), taken at new diagnosis, from a patient treated with antithyroid drugs. CDR3 DNA sequence: TGTGCCAGCAGCCCGGGTGAATTGAACACTGAAGCTTTCTTT. This encodes CASSPGELNTEAFF.